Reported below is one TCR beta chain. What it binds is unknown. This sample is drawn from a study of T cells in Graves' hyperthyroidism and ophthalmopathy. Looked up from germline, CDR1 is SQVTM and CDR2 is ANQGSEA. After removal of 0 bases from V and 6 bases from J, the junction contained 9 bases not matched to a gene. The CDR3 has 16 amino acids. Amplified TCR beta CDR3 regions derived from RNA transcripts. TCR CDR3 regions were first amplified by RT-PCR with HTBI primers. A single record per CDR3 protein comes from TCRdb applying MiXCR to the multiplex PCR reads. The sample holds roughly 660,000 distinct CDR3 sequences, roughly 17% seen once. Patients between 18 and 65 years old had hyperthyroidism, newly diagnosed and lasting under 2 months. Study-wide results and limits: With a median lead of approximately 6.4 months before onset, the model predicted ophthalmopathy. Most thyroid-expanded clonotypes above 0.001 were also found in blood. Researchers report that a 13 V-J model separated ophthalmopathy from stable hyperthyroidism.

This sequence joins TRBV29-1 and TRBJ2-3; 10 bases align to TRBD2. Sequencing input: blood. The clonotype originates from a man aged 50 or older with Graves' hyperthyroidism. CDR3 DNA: TGCAGCGTTGAAGAGGGGATAGCGGGAGGTGGGGATACGCAGTATTTT. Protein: CSVEEGIAGGGDTQYF.